Below are 30 T cell receptor beta chains sequenced from a single sample in a study of cytomegalovirus exposure and HLA in healthy donors. The PCR was carried out with 60 Vbeta primers and 13 Jbeta primers. TCRdb keeps only in-frame clones here, not all; method: immunoSEQ multiplex PCR. The sample yields some 150,000 clones, roughly 72% seen once. Input material: PBMCs. The receptors originated from a man aged 25-45 years in good health and CMV-seronegative.

The V gene is TRBV29-1, the J gene TRBJ1-1, with no clear D. Trimming took off 7 bases at V and 4 bases at J, with 16 bases between the two ends. The CDR3 sequence is 13 residues long. Germline values: CDR1 SQVTM, CDR2 ANQGSEA. The CDR3 coding sequence is TGCAGCGCGGACCGTGGGGAGAGCACTGAAGCTTTCTTT. As protein: CSADRGESTEAFF.

V gene TRBV6-1 combines with J gene TRBJ1-1; TRBD1 matches 9 bases. V lost 6 bases, J lost 3 bases, and 5 bases stayed unmatched. Germline V gives CDR1 MNHNS, CDR2 SASEGT. The CDR3 covers 14 residues. CDR3 DNA: TGTGCCAGCAGCCCCGGACAGGGGCACACTGAAGCTTTCTTT. It translates to CASSPGQGHTEAFF.

In DNA form, the CDR3 reads TGTGCCAGCAGCACCGGGACAGAGGTGTATGGCTACACCTTC. Translating gives CASSTGTEVYGYTF. The chain uses TRBV5-6 and TRBJ1-2; 7 bases agree with TRBD1. Germline CDR1 is SGHDT and CDR2 is YYEEEE. The CDR3 is 14 residues long. V was pared by 4 bases and J by 5 bases, with 8 bases of the junction left unmatched.

V gene TRBV5-6 combines with J gene TRBJ1-2; possible D gene TRBD1, 6 bases. Germline lookup yields CDR1 SGHDT and CDR2 YYEEEE. The V gene lost 5 bases and the J gene lost 5 bases, with 19 bases spanning the gap. This CDR3 spans 15 amino acids. The CDR3 loop is CASRAGGGGEYGYTF. CDR3 DNA sequence: TGTGCCAGCAGGGCCGGAGGAGGGGGGGAGTATGGCTACACCTTC.

V and J are TRBV6-1 and TRBJ1-1; 8 bases align to TRBD1. Looked up from germline, CDR1 is MNHNS and CDR2 is SASEGT. Germline trimming cut 6 bases from V and 0 bases from J; bases unmatched to any gene: 0. This CDR3 is built from 13 residues. DNA for the CDR3: TGTGCCAGCAGCAGGGGGCTGAACACTGAAGCTTTCTTT. Its translation: CASSRGLNTEAFF.

The V and J genes are TRBV15 and TRBJ2-7; D remains unclear. Germline V gene data show CDR1 as LNHNV and CDR2 as YYDKDF (reference sequence). The ends were cut back, 0 bases at V and 4 bases at J, with 16 bases in the middle. The CDR3 covers 16 residues. The CDR3 nucleotides read TGTGCCACCAGCAGAGATCGAGAGGCAGCCCGGTACGAGCAGTACTTC. Translated: CATSRDREAARYEQYF. The whole variable domain, filled in from reference TRBV15 and TRBJ2-7, reads DAMVIQNPRYQVTQFGKPVTLSCSQTLNHNVMYWYQQKSSQAPKLLFHYYDKDFNNEADTPDNFQSRRPNTSFCFLDIRSPGLGDTAMYLCATSRDREAARYEQYFGPGTRLTVT.

The chain recombines TRBV6-1 with TRBJ1-5; D perhaps matches TRBD1 (6 bases). Looked up from germline, CDR1 is MNHNS and CDR2 is SASEGT. The CDR3 is 16 residues long. V lost 0 bases, J lost 1 base, and 10 bases lay in between. CDR3 nucleotides: TGTGCCAGCAGTGAAGCCGCAGGGGCGAGCAATCAGCCCCAGCATTTT. It specifies CASSEAAGASNQPQHF.

The chain recombines TRBV5-4 with TRBJ2-1; TRBD2 agrees at 16 bases. Germline V lookup: CDR1 SGHNT, CDR2 YYREEE (reference sequence). With 4 bases clipped from V and 6 bases from J, the junction kept 10 bases outside the gene matches. This CDR3 comprises 18 residues. The chain's CDR3 is CASSRLGTSGGDRNEQFF. In nucleotides, the CDR3 is TGTGCCAGCAGCAGACTCGGGACTAGCGGGGGGGATCGCAATGAGCAGTTCTTC.

The chain combines TRBV14 with TRBJ1-3; no reliable D call. Germline CDR1 and CDR2: SGHDN and FVKESK. V gave up 0 bases and J gave up 0 bases, with 9 bases separating them. The CDR3 sequence is 16 residues long. CDR3 DNA sequence: TGTGCCAGCAGCCAAGACTCCGTTTTCTCTGGAAACACCATATATTTT. Encoded protein: CASSQDSVFSGNTIYF.

A few counts support this clone. The chain recombines TRBV5-5 with TRBJ2-7; the match to TRBD1 covers 8 bases. Germline CDR1 SGHKS, CDR2 YYEKEE (reference sequence). The CDR3 has 14 amino acids. V was clipped by 4 bases and J by 3 bases; unmatched bases: 6. This CDR3 reads CASSVGQGVYEQYF. Written as DNA, the CDR3 is TGTGCCAGCAGCGTTGGACAGGGAGTCTACGAGCAGTACTTC.

This clone came up a few times. The rearrangement joins TRBV5-1 to TRBJ2-7; 7 nucleotides line up with TRBD2. The junction had 6 bases not matched to a gene; V was cut back by 4 bases and J by 2 bases. Germline values: CDR1 SGHRS, CDR2 YFSETQ. The CDR3 is 14 amino acids. CDR3 sequence reads: CASSIGGRTYEQYF. CDR3 coding DNA: TGCGCCAGCAGCATCGGGGGGAGAACCTACGAGCAGTACTTC.

The chain is built from TRBV9 and TRBJ1-3, with D unclear. This CDR3 contains 13 residues. Germline lookup yields CDR1 SGDLS and CDR2 YYNGEE. The ends were cut back, 4 bases at V and 0 bases at J, with 5 bases in the middle. The CDR3 spells CASSSGSGNTIYF. CDR3 DNA: TGTGCCAGCAGCTCAGGCTCTGGAAACACCATATATTTT.

This clone was detected only a few times. This chain links TRBV19 with TRBJ1-6; D call uncertain. Trimming removed 4 bases at V and 7 bases at J, with 11 bases between. Per the germline V gene, CDR1 is LNHDA and CDR2 is SQIVND (reference sequence). The CDR3 length is 14 residues. CDR3 DNA sequence: TGTGCCAGTAGTACCCTTGACGGGAATTCACCCCTCCACTTT. Protein product: CASSTLDGNSPLHF.

The J gene is TRBJ1-1, the V gene TRBV19, with a tentative D call TRBD1 (5 bases). Germline CDR1 reads LNHDA; CDR2 reads SQIVND (reference sequence). This CDR3 is 14 amino acids long. The V and J ends lost 3 bases and 4 bases respectively, with 12 bases between them. The DNA of the CDR3 is TGTGCCAGTAGTATGGGCAGGGTGGGCACTGAAGCTTTCTTT. Amino acid sequence: CASSMGRVGTEAFF.

The chain employs TRBV15 and TRBJ1-5, with D possibly matching TRBD1 (5 bases). Trimming left V 0 bases short and J 1 base short, with 16 bases between. This CDR3 spans 18 amino acids. Germline values: CDR1 LNHNV, CDR2 YYDKDF (reference sequence). CDR3 DNA: TGTGCCACCAGCAGAGATCGCATAGCCAGGGTGAGCAATCAGCCCCAGCATTTT. It is translated as CATSRDRIARVSNQPQHF.

This clone has only a few counts. The chain has TRBV5-6 and TRBJ2-1; tentative D call: TRBD2 (5 bases). Germline CDR1 is SGHDT and CDR2 is YYEEEE. CDR3 length equals 12 residues. V dropped 2 bases and J dropped 6 bases, with 6 bases sitting between them. CDR3 nucleotides: TGTGCCAGCAGCTTACTAGGCAATGAGCAGTTCTTC. Translation: CASSLLGNEQFF. Full variable domain (remainder filled in from reference TRBV5-6 and TRBJ2-1): DAGVTQSPTHLIKTRGQQVTLRCSPKSGHDTVSWYQQALGQGPQFIFQYYEEEERQRGNFPDRFSGHQFPNYSSELNVNALLLGDSALYLCASSLLGNEQFFGPGTRLTVL.

The chain employs TRBV28 and TRBJ2-2; unclear D gene. With 1 base removed from V and 6 bases from J, the gap between germline ends came to 6 bases. Germline V gene data show CDR1 as MDHEN and CDR2 as SYDVKM. This CDR3 comprises 13 residues. CDR3 amino acids: CASSLFSPGELFF. The CDR3 nucleotides are TGTGCCAGCAGTTTATTCAGTCCCGGGGAGCTGTTTTTT.

V and J are TRBV29-1 and TRBJ2-7; maybe TRBD2 (5 bases). The CDR3 consists of 12 residues. Trimming cost V 4 bases and J 5 bases, with 12 bases left between them. Germline CDR1 and CDR2: SQVTM and ANQGSEA. This chain's CDR3 is CSVGGAGDEQYF. The CDR3 coding sequence is TGCAGCGTTGGGGGAGCTGGCGACGAGCAGTACTTC.

For this clone: Other DNA sequences of this sample code for an identical CDR3. The J gene is TRBJ1-5, the V gene TRBV19; tentatively, D is TRBD1 (5 bases). V lost 2 bases and J 2 bases, leaving 7 bases between the germline ends. CDR1 and CDR2 (germline): LNHDA, SQIVND (reference sequence). The CDR3 is 14 residues long. The CDR3, as DNA: TGTGCCAGTAGTATACAGGGCGGCAATCAGCCCCAGCATTTT. This encodes CASSIQGGNQPQHF.

This clone showed up just once. The CDR3 DNA sequence: TGTGCCAGCAGTGCAGGGCCGGGTCAGCCCCAGCATTTT. Translation: CASSAGPGQPQHF. The chain uses TRBV6-1 and TRBJ1-5, with a weak D call TRBD1 (5 bases). The CDR3 consists of 13 residues. V dropped 4 bases and J dropped 6 bases, with 10 bases sitting between them. CDR1 MNHNS and CDR2 SASEGT come from the germline V gene.

The chain couples TRBV7-6 to TRBJ2-3; D possibly corresponds to TRBD2 (6 bases). CDR3 length: 13 residues. Germline CDR1 reads SGHVS; CDR2 reads FNYEAQ. V was clipped by 7 bases and J by 6 bases, with 14 bases between them. The CDR3 here is CASTRFAGDTQYF. The CDR3 region has the DNA TGTGCCAGCACCAGATTTGCGGGGGATACGCAGTATTTT. The whole variable domain, filled in from reference TRBV7-6 and TRBJ2-3, reads GAGVSQSPRYKVTKRGQDVALRCDPISGHVSLYWYRQALGQGPEFLTYFNYEAQQDKSGLPNDRFSAERPEGSISTLTIQRTEQRDSAMYRCASTRFAGDTQYFGPGTRLTVL.

V and J are TRBV19 and TRBJ1-5, with D maybe TRBD1 (6 bases). The germline V and J ends were trimmed by 5 bases and 10 bases, with 24 bases remaining between them. The germline V gene encodes CDR1 LNHDA and CDR2 SQIVND (reference sequence). This CDR3 contains 16 residues. CDR3 bases: TGTGCCAGTAGTCAAGGACGGGGGGCTCCGGGAGGACCCCAGCATTTT. This encodes CASSQGRGAPGGPQHF.

The CDR3 loop reads CASSGTATNQPQHF. Written as DNA, the CDR3 is TGTGCCAGCAGTGGGACAGCCACGAATCAGCCCCAGCATTTT. The chain recombines TRBV2 with TRBJ1-5; D is perhaps TRBD1 (6 bases). Trimming stripped 4 bases from V and 4 bases from J, with 11 bases between. The CDR3 runs 14 residues. Germline assignment: CDR1 SNHLY and CDR2 FYNNEI.

The rearrangement uses TRBV5-1 and TRBJ2-7, with a weak D call TRBD1 (6 bases). The germline V gene has CDR1 SGHRS and CDR2 YFSETQ. This CDR3 spans 16 amino acids. Trimming shortened V by 3 bases and J by 6 bases, and 22 bases separated the two germline ends. The CDR3 spells CASSSGHLDTRGEQYF. The CDR3 DNA follows: TGCGCCAGCAGCTCGGGACACCTCGACACCCGAGGCGAGCAGTACTTC.

In DNA form, the CDR3 reads TGTGCCAGCAGCCCTCGCCTCGGGACAGCTGACAATGAGCAGTTCTTC. It encodes CASSPRLGTADNEQFF. The chain links TRBV7-9 to TRBJ2-1, with 7 bases identical to TRBD1. The germline CDR1 and CDR2 sequences are SEHNR and FQNEAQ (reference sequence). Trimming removed 5 bases from V and 5 bases from J; junction bases left unmatched: 12. There are 16 residues in the CDR3.

The chain couples TRBV27 to TRBJ2-3, with TRBD1 as a possible D gene (5 bases). The ends were cut back, 3 bases at V and 0 bases at J, with 13 bases in the middle. This CDR3 is built from 16 residues. Germline CDR1 is MNHEY and CDR2 is SMNVEV (reference sequence). The DNA for the CDR3 is TGTGCCAGCAGTTTCCAGACAGCCACTAGCACAGATACGCAGTATTTT. Amino acid sequence: CASSFQTATSTDTQYF.

The chain links TRBV19 to TRBJ1-5; D not resolved. From germline, CDR1 is LNHDA and CDR2 SQIVND (reference sequence). Trimming stripped 5 bases from V and 0 bases from J, with 11 bases between. CDR3 length: 15 amino acids. The CDR3 sequence is CASSRLRDSNQPQHF. The CDR3 DNA reads as TGTGCCAGTAGTCGCCTCCGGGATAGCAATCAGCCCCAGCATTTT. Using reference TRBV19 and TRBJ1-5 for the parts outside the CDR3, the full variable domain is DGGITQSPKYLFRKEGQNVTLSCEQNLNHDAMYWYRQDPGQGLRLIYYSQIVNDFQKGDIAEGYSVSREKKESFPLTVTSAQKNPTAFYLCASSRLRDSNQPQHFGDGTRLSIL.

The chain has TRBV6-5 and TRBJ1-5, with D possibly TRBD1 on 5 matching bases. The CDR3 runs 16 residues. With 4 bases removed from V and 4 bases from J, the gap between germline ends came to 17 bases. Germline lookup yields CDR1 MNHEY and CDR2 SVGAGI. The DNA for the CDR3 is TGTGCCAGCAGTTTCGACAAGGACACCATTAATCAGCCCCAGCATTTT. Translated: CASSFDKDTINQPQHF.

The rearrangement uses TRBV6-1 and TRBJ1-3; D may be TRBD1 (5 bases). The CDR3 has 15 residues. The germline CDR1 and CDR2 sequences are MNHNS and SASEGT. Trimming pared 5 bases from V and 4 bases from J, leaving 15 bases between. The CDR3 DNA sequence: TGTGCCAGCAGTTCCCTCCAGGGATCCGGAAACACCATATATTTT. Translation gives CASSSLQGSGNTIYF.

This chain joins TRBV7-2 and TRBJ1-2, with 7 bases aligning to TRBD1. The germline V gene has CDR1 SGHTA and CDR2 FQGNSA. V shed 5 bases and J 9 bases; nucleotides not matched to a gene: 15. The CDR3 extends over 15 amino acids. The CDR3 nucleotides read TGTGCCAGCAGCCCTCGGACGGGACAGACTAATAGCTACACCTTC. It specifies CASSPRTGQTNSYTF.